The T cell receptor (beta chain) under discussion was sequenced for a study of T cell responses to AZD1222 COVID-19 vaccine. Whole-study results and caveats: Increased Spike-specific TCR breadth and depth were observed after two AZD1222 doses.

Note on this clone: The antigen is not known.

The CDR3 sequence is 15 residues long. Per germline, CDR1 SGHTA and CDR2 FQGTGA. The trim removed 1 base at V and 4 bases at J, leaving 4 bases unmatched. This table comes from immunoSEQ multiplex PCR, and its TCRdb copy is limited to in-frame clones, with some not included. The sample holds around 92,000 clones, approximately 90% seen once. The genes are TRBV7-3 and TRBJ2-1; TRBD2 matches at 7 bases. This TCR was sampled from an adult in good health. This specimen was peripheral blood, taken on day 0 of AZD1222 vaccination. The CDR3 DNA follows: TGTGCCAGCAGCTTAATGGGGGGGACTTACAATGAGCAGTTCTTC. It specifies CASSLMGGTYNEQFF.